This is a list of T cell receptor beta chains from one sample in a study of patients and donors after allogeneic stem cell transplantation. One entry per CDR3 protein, called by TCRdb with MiXCR from the RT-PCR reads. Here the sample spans roughly 960,000 distinct CDR3 sequences, approximately 18% being singletons. The sequenced sample was blood, either unsorted or a sorted T cell fraction (not recorded which). The origin of the receptors is a human donor who was either an allogeneic HSCT recipient or a stem cell or donor lymphocyte infusion donor (not recorded which). It is not recorded whose cells these are; they may come from a transplant donor. The CDR3 runs from the conserved cysteine through the conserved F or W. A D gene is named only where the DNA matches it firmly. Clone sizes are given selectively: once, few, many, or a class where the clone is expanded.

>TRBV6-1|few|TRBD2|TRBJ2-1
CASSRSGRTAYNEQFF
TGTGCCAGCAGCCGGAGCGGGAGAACAGCCTACAATGAGCAGTTCTTC
>TRBV29-1|-|-|TRBJ1-4
CSVVADREKLFF
TGCAGCGTTGTGGCAGACCGAGAAAAACTGTTTTTT
>TRBV20-1|few|TRBD1|TRBJ2-7
CSADQDRLSYEQYF
TGCAGTGCGGATCAGGACAGGCTCTCCTACGAGCAGTACTTC
>TRBV20-1|-|TRBD1|TRBJ1-1
CSARDQGAANTEAFF
TGCAGTGCTAGAGATCAGGGGGCCGCGAACACTGAAGCTTTCTTT
>TRBV7-6|-|-|TRBJ2-1
CASSLGREVHHNEQFF
TGTGCCAGCAGCTTAGGGAGGGAGGTTCACCACAATGAGCAGTTCTTC
>TRBV12-3/TRBV12-4|many|TRBD2|TRBJ2-7
CASSPSPGTRRYEQYF
TGTGCCAGCAGTCCTAGTCCCGGGACTAGAAGATACGAGCAGTACTTC
>TRBV30|-|TRBD2|TRBJ2-1
CAWVGTTQFF
TGTGCCTGGGTCGGGACTACGCAGTTCTTC
>TRBV12-3/TRBV12-4|-|TRBD2|TRBJ2-1
CASSRNLLAGGFYNEQFF
TGTGCCAGCAGTCGCAACCTCTTAGCGGGAGGGTTCTACAATGAGCAGTTCTTC
>TRBV4-1|-|-|TRBJ2-2
CASSQDEVVGELFF
TGCGCCAGCAGCCAAGACGAGGTTGTCGGGGAGCTGTTTTTT
>TRBV7-9|few|-|TRBJ2-7
CASSLARGSKTYEQYF
TGTGCCAGCAGCTTAGCGCGTGGATCCAAAACCTACGAGCAGTACTTC
>TRBV6-1|-|TRBD1|TRBJ1-2
CASSETGSNYGYTF
TGTGCCAGCAGTGAGACAGGGTCCAACTATGGCTACACCTTC
>TRBV7-4|many|-|TRBJ1-1
CASSLEVRYTEAFF
TGTGCCAGCAGCTTAGAAGTCAGGTACACTGAAGCTTTCTTT
>TRBV7-8|-|-|TRBJ2-1
CASSLYSSGEQFF
TGTGCCAGCAGCCTCTATTCGTCGGGTGAGCAGTTCTTC
>TRBV25-1|-|-|TRBJ2-3
CASSELGGPSTDTQYF
TGTGCCAGCAGTGAGTTGGGCGGGCCTAGCACAGATACGCAGTATTTT
>TRBV6-5|few|-|TRBJ2-7
CASSYGGGDRAYEQYF
TGTGCCAGCAGTTACGGAGGCGGGGACAGAGCCTACGAGCAGTACTTC
>TRBV11-3|-|-|TRBJ2-1
CASSFSGRQSSYNEQFF
TGTGCCAGCAGCTTTTCGGGACGCCAGAGCTCCTACAATGAGCAGTTCTTC
>TRBV5-1|-|TRBD2|TRBJ2-7
CASSLVGGRAYEQYF
TGCGCCAGCAGCTTGGTGGGGGGGAGGGCCTACGAGCAGTACTTC
>TRBV18|-|-|TRBJ2-1
CASSPQASPVGNEQFF
TGTGCCAGCTCACCACAGGCTAGTCCTGTAGGCAATGAGCAGTTCTTC
>TRBV7-3|-|-|TRBJ2-3
CASSPGWSTDTQYF
TGTGCCAGCAGCCCGGGGTGGAGCACAGATACGCAGTATTTT
>TRBV20-1|-|-|TRBJ2-1
CSARVARAGYEQFF
TGCAGTGCTAGAGTCGCCCGGGCGGGGTATGAGCAGTTCTTC
>TRBV2|few|TRBD2|TRBJ2-1
CASGPSGGAFEQFF
TGTGCCAGCGGGCCTAGCGGGGGGGCCTTTGAGCAGTTCTTC
>TRBV12-3/TRBV12-4|many|-|TRBJ1-5
CASSSGTRGPQHF
TGTGCCAGCAGTTCCGGGACCCGCGGGCCCCAGCATTTT
>TRBV7-3|-|-|TRBJ1-1
CASRKTANTEAFF
TGTGCCAGCAGAAAGACCGCGAACACTGAAGCTTTCTTT
>TRBV4-2|few|-|TRBJ2-1
CASRLEESSYNEQFF
TGTGCCAGCAGACTTGAAGAAAGCTCCTACAATGAGCAGTTCTTC
>TRBV7-9|-|TRBD1|TRBJ2-2
CASSLSGTGRNTGELFF
TGTGCCAGCAGCCTATCCGGGACAGGGCGGAACACCGGGGAGCTGTTTTTT
>TRBV7-9|few|-|TRBJ2-1
CASRGQIYNEQFF
TGTGCCAGCAGAGGGCAGATCTACAATGAGCAGTTCTTC
>TRBV6-2/TRBV6-3|few|TRBD2|TRBJ2-7
CASKKLRGGPPYEQYF
TGTGCCAGCAAAAAACTTCGCGGGGGACCACCCTACGAGCAGTACTTC
>TRBV20-1|few|-|TRBJ1-5
CSTKTRGASVQPQHF
TGCAGTACCAAGACAAGGGGGGCCTCTGTCCAGCCCCAGCATTTT
>TRBV12-3/TRBV12-4|-|-|TRBJ2-7
CASSRQTGYEQYF
TGTGCCAGCAGCCGTCAGACAGGCTACGAGCAGTACTTC
>TRBV5-1|-|-|TRBJ2-5
CASSLGPQGIQETQYF
TGCGCCAGCAGCTTGGGGCCGCAGGGGATACAAGAGACCCAGTACTTC
>TRBV3-1|-|-|TRBJ1-1
CASSPETVNTEAFF
TGTGCCAGCAGCCCCGAGACGGTGAACACTGAAGCTTTCTTT
>TRBV30|few|TRBD2|TRBJ2-3
CAFSGGAATQYF
TGTGCCTTCTCCGGGGGGGCGGCTACGCAGTATTTT
>TRBV24-1|-|TRBD1|TRBJ2-1
CATSPDRGGNEQFF
TGTGCCACCAGCCCGGACAGGGGGGGGAATGAGCAGTTCTTC
>TRBV12-3/TRBV12-4|-|-|TRBJ2-1
CASSLVIGVWANEQFF
TGTGCCAGCAGTTTAGTAATAGGGGTATGGGCCAATGAGCAGTTCTTC
>TRBV24-1|many|-|TRBJ1-2
CATSDPEVGGNYGYTF
TGTGCCACCAGTGACCCCGAGGTCGGGGGTAACTATGGCTACACCTTC
>TRBV20-1|-|TRBD2|TRBJ2-7
CSATNSGIVTYEQYF
TGCAGTGCTACTAATAGCGGGATCGTGACCTACGAGCAGTACTTC
>TRBV5-1|few|TRBD2|TRBJ2-3
CASSLSGLADTQYF
TGCGCCAGCAGCTTGTCGGGACTAGCTGATACGCAGTATTTT
>TRBV6-2/TRBV6-3|-|-|TRBJ1-4
CASRPSGRRNEKLFF
TGTGCCAGCAGACCCTCGGGACGGCGAAATGAAAAACTGTTTTTT
>TRBV20-1|-|-|TRBJ1-4
CSATRSKGKRNEKLFF
TGCAGTGCCACTCGTTCGAAGGGGAAGAGAAATGAAAAACTGTTTTTT
>TRBV6-1|-|-|TRBJ2-6
CASSHRGKGANVLTF
TGTGCCAGCAGCCACAGAGGAAAAGGGGCCAACGTCCTGACTTTC
>TRBV12-3/TRBV12-4|many|-|TRBJ1-1
CASSQTVQNTEAFF
TGTGCCAGCAGTCAAACAGTTCAGAACACTGAAGCTTTCTTT
>TRBV12-3/TRBV12-4|-|-|TRBJ1-6
CASRLGQGSPLHF
TGTGCCAGCAGGCTAGGGCAGGGATCACCCCTCCACTTT
>TRBV6-2/TRBV6-3|-|-|TRBJ1-1
CASSPLGGKNTEAFF
TGTGCCAGCAGCCCCTTGGGGGGGAAGAACACTGAAGCTTTCTTT
>TRBV20-1|few|TRBD2|TRBJ2-7
CSAEISGSRYEQYF
TGCAGTGCGGAGATTAGCGGGAGTAGGTACGAGCAGTACTTC
>TRBV2|-|-|TRBJ2-7
CASRDASRGFSYEQYF
TGTGCCAGCAGGGATGCCTCTAGGGGTTTCTCCTACGAGCAGTACTTC
>TRBV10-3|-|-|TRBJ1-5
CAIRDMLGQPQHF
TGTGCCATCAGGGACATGTTAGGTCAGCCCCAGCATTTT